This T cell receptor beta chain appears in the sequencing data of a study of blood T cell repertoires in COVID-19. Study background: Some COVID-19 samples were acute and others convalescent; all came from the United States, Italy and Spain. Nucleic acid was either cDNA or gDNA, and it came from T cells, B-cell-depleted T cells, or PBMCs.

Authors' data handling: For nucleated cells, counts were estimated from reference gene primer amplification. The protocol was immunoSEQ multiplex PCR, while the TCRdb copy is restricted to in-frame clones and leaves out a portion. V and J calls and clone size are those listed in that table; D and trimming were worked out from the DNA. The sample records 130,000 to 150,000 clones, 89% being singletons. V was trimmed by 0 bases and J by 4 bases, leaving 15 bases between them. This CDR3 is built from 15 residues. CDR1 is GTSNPN, CDR2 SVGIG, per germline (reference sequence). The V call is TRBV30, the J call TRBJ1-2; D is undetermined. The source material was peripheral blood. This TCR was sampled from a human donor in a cohort sampled during active COVID-19. The CDR3 DNA reads as TGTGCCTGGAGTGTCAGCCGGTGGAGTTTCTATGGCTACACCTTC. Protein: CAWSVSRWSFYGYTF.